The text below deals with one T cell receptor (beta chain). With 4 bases clipped from V and 9 bases from J, the junction kept 6 bases outside the gene matches. The germline V gene encodes CDR1 LNHNV and CDR2 YYDKDF (reference sequence). This CDR3 comprises 13 residues. Method: immunoSEQ multiplex PCR; TCRdb's copy keeps in-frame clones and lacks some. This sample has about 96,000 clones, with more than 80% found just once. The sample originates from a study of control samples from healthy donors and cancer patients. The source is a young man in good health. The genes are TRBV15 and TRBJ2-1; TRBD1 matches 7 bases. Sequencing used blood. In DNA, the CDR3 is TGTGCCACCAGCACGACAGGGTTTGGTGAGCAGTTCTTC. It is translated as CATSTTGFGEQFF.